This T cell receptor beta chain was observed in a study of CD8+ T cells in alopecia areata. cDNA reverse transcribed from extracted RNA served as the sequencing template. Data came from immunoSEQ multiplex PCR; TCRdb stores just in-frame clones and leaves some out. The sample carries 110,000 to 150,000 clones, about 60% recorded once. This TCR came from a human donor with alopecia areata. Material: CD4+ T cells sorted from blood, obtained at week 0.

The CDR3 protein is CASSPRLAGEETQYF. Written as DNA, the CDR3 is TGTGCCAGCTCACCACGACTAGCGGGGGAAGAGACCCAGTACTTC. This chain uses TRBV18 with TRBJ2-5; 12 nucleotides align to TRBD2. CDR3 length equals 15 residues. V was clipped by 1 base and J by 3 bases; unmatched bases: 0. CDR1 and CDR2 (germline): KGHSH, LQKENI.